This passage covers 28 T cell receptor beta chains from one sample sequenced in a study of T-cell memory formation after mild COVID-19. TCRdb reanalysed the 5' RACE reads using MiXCR and keeps one entry per CDR3 protein. The sample consists of 530,000 or so distinct CDR3 sequences, about 18% of them appearing once. Sequencing was carried out using PBMCs or a T cell subset sorted from them (not recorded which). The receptor set was obtained from an adult woman who had mild COVID-19 (a few samples of this study predate the infection). Cell type and time point are not known.

The chain links TRBV7-6 to TRBJ2-1; 10 nucleotides align to TRBD1. The CDR3 consists of 16 residues. Trimming took 4 bases from V and 7 from J; bases not matched to a gene: 10. Germline values: CDR1 SGHVS, CDR2 FNYEAQ. The CDR3 DNA follows: TGTGCCAGCAGCTCACCCCTCGACAGGGGGCGGAATGAGCAGTTCTTC. Amino acid sequence: CASSSPLDRGRNEQFF. Variable domain in full (rest from reference TRBV7-6 and TRBJ2-1): GAGVSQSPRYKVTKRGQDVALRCDPISGHVSLYWYRQALGQGPEFLTYFNYEAQQDKSGLPNDRFSAERPEGSISTLTIQRTEQRDSAMYRCASSSPLDRGRNEQFFGPGTRLTVL.

This chain joins TRBV20-1 and TRBJ2-3; TRBD2 agrees at 10 bases. The CDR3 contains 22 residues. Trimming removed 3 bases from V and 0 bases from J; junction bases left unmatched: 24. Germline V gene sequence: CDR1 DFQATT, CDR2 SNEGSKA (reference sequence). In nucleotides, the CDR3 is TGCAGTGCTAGCCAGGGGGCCCCGGTAGAGGGAGCGGGAGGGTTTAGCACAGATACGCAGTATTTT. This encodes CSASQGAPVEGAGGFSTDTQYF.

This clonotype was seen at least ten times. V usage is TRBV6-6 and J usage is TRBJ2-7; weak D call: TRBD2 (6 bases). Between the trimmed V and J ends, which lost 0 bases and 1 base, there was a span of 7 bases. The CDR3 loop spans 14 amino acids. Germline loops: CDR1 MNHNY, CDR2 SVGAGI (reference sequence). CDR3 amino acids: CASSYSGGSYEQYF. CDR3 nucleotide sequence: TGTGCCAGCAGTTACTCGGGGGGTTCCTACGAGCAGTACTTC.

The rearrangement joins TRBV5-1 to TRBJ1-1; TRBD1 is a possible D gene (5 bases). The CDR3 sequence is 14 residues long. V was cut by 4 bases and J by 0 bases, with 10 bases left in between. Germline V lookup: CDR1 SGHRS, CDR2 YFSETQ. The CDR3 sequence: CASSDGGLNTEAFF. The CDR3 bases are TGCGCCAGCAGCGACGGGGGTTTGAACACTGAAGCTTTCTTT.

The chain is built from TRBV6-5 and TRBJ2-7; the D is unclear. Trimming removed 2 bases from V and 0 bases from J, with 8 bases in between. This CDR3 is built from 14 residues. Germline V gives CDR1 MNHEY, CDR2 SVGAGI. The DNA of the CDR3 is TGTGCCAGCAGTTACGATGAGAGCTCCTACGAGCAGTACTTC. Its translation is CASSYDESSYEQYF.

This clonotype was seen more than once but under ten times. The J gene is TRBJ2-7, the V gene TRBV30; 7 bases fit TRBD1. With 0 bases clipped from V and 0 bases from J, the junction kept 2 bases outside the gene matches. CDR3 length equals 14 residues. In germline, CDR1 is GTSNPN, CDR2 SVGIG (reference sequence). Written as DNA, the CDR3 is TGTGCCTGGAGTGTAGGGACAGACTCCTACGAGCAGTACTTC. Protein sequence: CAWSVGTDSYEQYF.

This clonotype was recorded at least ten times. V usage is TRBV4-2 and J usage is TRBJ1-2; TRBD1 is a possible D gene (6 bases). This CDR3 is built from 15 residues. Germline CDR1 LGHNA, CDR2 YNFKEQ. Trimming took off 3 bases at V and 4 bases at J, with 15 bases between the two ends. The CDR3 DNA is TGTGCCAGCAGCCACCTAGGGGGGGGTGGCTATGGCTACACCTTC. This sequence encodes CASSHLGGGGYGYTF.

The chain couples TRBV24-1 to TRBJ2-7; 14 nucleotides match TRBD2. V lost 2 bases to trimming and J lost 3 bases; unmatched junction nucleotides: 2. The CDR3 loop spans 16 amino acids. The germline V gene encodes CDR1 KGHDR and CDR2 SFDVKD. In nucleotides, the CDR3 is TGTGCCACCAGTGATTCGGGACTAGCGGGAGTCTACGAGCAGTACTTC. It encodes CATSDSGLAGVYEQYF.

This chain connects TRBV12-3 or TRBV12-4 to TRBJ2-2, with D uncertain. Deletions cut 3 bases from V and 0 bases from J, with 8 bases between. The CDR3 is 15 amino acids. The CDR3 DNA reads as TGTGCCAGCAGTTTCCGGCAGGCGAACACCGGGGAGCTGTTTTTT. Protein: CASSFRQANTGELFF.

The chain carries TRBV5-1 and TRBJ2-1; maybe TRBD2 (8 bases). V dropped 1 base and J dropped 6 bases, with 26 bases sitting between them. The CDR3 covers 19 residues. The germline CDR1 and CDR2 sequences are SGHRS and YFSETQ. CDR3 protein: CASSLFPPGTAGATNEQFF. In DNA, the CDR3 is TGCGCCAGCAGCTTGTTTCCCCCGGGGACAGCGGGGGCCACCAATGAGCAGTTCTTC.

The chain has TRBV3-1 and TRBJ2-3, with 11 bases fitting TRBD2. Germline CDR1 reads LGHDT; CDR2 reads YNNKEL (reference sequence). The ends lost 3 bases at V and 6 bases at J; junction bases unmatched: 5. The CDR3 consists of 15 residues. The CDR3 DNA sequence: TGTGCCAGCAGCCAGAGGCTAGCGGGAGGTGATACGCAGTATTTT. Residues: CASSQRLAGGDTQYF.

This clonotype came up a few times. J is TRBJ2-2 and V is TRBV6-1; maybe TRBD1 (5 bases). Deletions cut 7 bases from V and 1 base from J, with 19 bases between. This CDR3 is built from 17 residues. CDR1 is MNHNS and CDR2 is SASEGT in the germline V gene. CDR3 sequence: CASTEPPGRRNTGELFF. In DNA form, the CDR3 reads TGTGCCAGCACCGAGCCTCCAGGGCGTCGGAACACCGGGGAGCTGTTTTTT.

The rearrangement uses TRBV18 and TRBJ1-3; the D is unclear. V shed 2 bases and J shed 4 bases, with 18 bases lying between them. The CDR3 runs 17 residues. Germline assignment: CDR1 KGHSH and CDR2 LQKENI. The CDR3 region has the DNA TGTGCCAGCTCACCATTCGCGGACCCCAGCCCCGGAAACACCATATATTTT. Translated, it gives CASSPFADPSPGNTIYF.

The rearrangement joins TRBV9 to TRBJ2-1; perhaps TRBD2 as D (6 bases). V was pared by 3 bases and J by 4 bases, with 17 bases between. The V gene's germline CDR1 is SGDLS and CDR2 YYNGEE. The CDR3 loop spans 16 amino acids. Written as DNA, the CDR3 is TGTGCCAGCAGCGGTAGCGGTGGCCGACCTTACAATGAGCAGTTCTTC. Encoded protein: CASSGSGGRPYNEQFF. Variable domain in full (rest from reference TRBV9 and TRBJ2-1): DSGVTQTPKHLITATGQRVTLRCSPRSGDLSVYWYQQSLDQGLQFLIQYYNGEERAKGNILERFSAQQFPDLHSELNLSSLELGDSALYFCASSGSGGRPYNEQFFGPGTRLTVL.

This clonotype occurred a few times. V is TRBV20-1 and J is TRBJ2-5; D unresolved. Germline V lookup: CDR1 DFQATT, CDR2 SNEGSKA (reference sequence). The CDR3 consists of 11 residues. CDR3 sequence (DNA): TGCAGCGCGAGTACCAAAGAGACCCAGTACTTC. It translates to CSASTKETQYF.

The chain couples TRBV5-1 to TRBJ2-2; 9 bases are shared with TRBD2. Germline loops: CDR1 SGHRS, CDR2 YFSETQ. V shed 3 bases and J 5 bases; nucleotides not matched to a gene: 8. The CDR3 contains 16 residues. CDR3: CASSSRGGALTGELFF. Written as DNA, the CDR3 is TGCGCCAGCAGCTCGCGCGGGGGGGCGTTGACCGGGGAGCTGTTTTTT.

The rearrangement links TRBV5-1 to TRBJ2-7; TRBD1 matches 9 bases. V shed 4 bases, J shed 5 bases, and the junction held 10 bases outside the gene matches. Germline values: CDR1 SGHRS, CDR2 YFSETQ. This CDR3 is built from 15 residues. CDR3 nucleotides: TGCGCCAGCAGCCCTTTCGGGACAGGGTACGACGAGCAGTACTTC. Translated, it gives CASSPFGTGYDEQYF.

The chain links TRBV27 to TRBJ1-4; perhaps TRBD1 as D (6 bases). Trimming took 4 bases from V and 8 from J, leaving 23 bases between them. The CDR3 is 17 amino acids. The germline V gene has CDR1 MNHEY and CDR2 SMNVEV (reference sequence). The CDR3 spells CASSSHHPGGAGEKLFF. The CDR3 DNA follows: TGTGCCAGCAGTTCACACCACCCGGGGGGCGCGGGGGAAAAACTGTTTTTT.

The genes are TRBV30 and TRBJ2-3, with D possibly being TRBD2 (5 bases). Between the trimmed V and J ends, which lost 0 bases and 1 base, there was a span of 8 bases. CDR1 and CDR2 from the germline V gene are GTSNPN and SVGIG (reference sequence). The CDR3 loop spans 14 amino acids. CDR3 in amino acids: CAWSVNGGTDTQYF. The CDR3 DNA follows: TGTGCCTGGAGTGTAAACGGGGGCACAGATACGCAGTATTTT.

This clonotype was counted only a few times. The chain links TRBV9 to TRBJ2-1, with D possibly being TRBD2 (5 bases). Germline V CDR1 and CDR2: SGDLS, YYNGEE. Trimming took off 4 bases at V and 3 bases at J, with 23 bases between the two ends. CDR3 length: 18 amino acids. The DNA of the CDR3 is TGTGCCAGCAGCCACCTTTTGGCCCGAAGCGGATTCTACAATGAGCAGTTCTTC. This gives the protein CASSHLLARSGFYNEQFF.

The V gene is TRBV4-1, the J gene TRBJ2-3, with D possibly being TRBD2 (6 bases). V was shortened by 7 bases and J by 0 bases, with 8 bases between the two germline ends. The germline CDR1 and CDR2 sequences are MGHRA and YSYEKL. The CDR3 is made up of 13 amino acids. The chain's CDR3 is CASTGGSTDTQYF. The CDR3 DNA is TGCGCCAGCACCGGGGGTAGCACAGATACGCAGTATTTT.

This clonotype was seen a handful of times. The chain combines TRBV6-1 with TRBJ1-2; tentative D call: TRBD1 (5 bases). CDR1 is MNHNS and CDR2 is SASEGT in the germline V gene. V lost 7 bases and J 8 bases, leaving 17 bases between the germline ends. This CDR3 has 13 residues. The CDR3 bases are TGTGCCAGCAAACCACCGAGGGGAAGGGGCTACACCTTC. Translation gives CASKPPRGRGYTF.

The V gene is TRBV27, the J gene TRBJ2-7; D is perhaps TRBD1 (7 bases). The CDR3 runs to 12 residues. The V gene's germline CDR1 is MNHEY and CDR2 SMNVEV (reference sequence). Trimming removed 5 bases at V and 6 bases at J, with 11 bases between. This chain's CDR3 is CASSHQGGEQYF. The CDR3 DNA reads as TGTGCCAGCAGTCATCAGGGGGGCGAGCAGTACTTC.

This clonotype was detected only once. The chain combines TRBV6-6 with TRBJ2-1, with D perhaps TRBD2 (8 bases). The germline V gene encodes CDR1 MNHNY and CDR2 SVGAGI (reference sequence). The V gene lost 7 bases and the J gene lost 8 bases, with 21 bases spanning the gap. The CDR3 loop spans 15 amino acids. The CDR3 DNA reads TGTGCCAGCATCCTCGGGGGGGAGGGGGCCGATGAGCAGTTCTTC. As protein: CASILGGEGADEQFF.

This clonotype occurred a few times. V gene TRBV24-1 combines with J gene TRBJ2-7; D call uncertain. This CDR3 has 15 amino acids. The germline CDR1 and CDR2 sequences are KGHDR and SFDVKD. Trimming took off 3 bases at V and 5 bases at J, with 16 bases between the two ends. CDR3 region: CATSDAGSISNEQYF. CDR3 nucleotides: TGTGCCACCAGTGATGCAGGATCGATCTCTAACGAGCAGTACTTC.

The CDR3, as DNA: TGTGCCAGCAGCTCCCTGGACGGGGGGCTCTCCTACAATGAGCAGTTCTTC. Protein product: CASSSLDGGLSYNEQFF. The rearrangement uses TRBV7-9 and TRBJ2-1; D might be TRBD2 (7 bases). This CDR3 comprises 17 residues. Between the trimmed V and J ends, which lost 4 bases and 0 bases, there was a span of 16 bases. Per the germline V gene, CDR1 is SEHNR and CDR2 is FQNEAQ (reference sequence).

This clonotype was seen only a few times. The chain combines TRBV7-2 with TRBJ1-5; 9 nucleotides align to TRBD1. J lost 1 base, V lost 1 base, and 8 bases had no gene match. Germline CDR1 SGHTA, CDR2 FQGNSA. The CDR3 extends over 18 amino acids. The DNA of the CDR3 is TGTGCCAGCAGCTTAGTCCTTTGGACAGGGGCAAGCAATCAGCCCCAGCATTTT. Amino acids: CASSLVLWTGASNQPQHF.

The CDR3 protein is CASSYVLAGMYEQFF. DNA of the CDR3: TGTGCCAGCAGTTACGTACTAGCGGGAATGTATGAGCAGTTCTTC. This chain joins TRBV6-2 or TRBV6-3 and TRBJ2-1; 10 bases match TRBD2. V lost 2 bases to trimming and J lost 8 bases; unmatched junction nucleotides: 6. CDR1 is MNHEY, CDR2 SVGEGT, per germline. This CDR3 is built from 15 residues.